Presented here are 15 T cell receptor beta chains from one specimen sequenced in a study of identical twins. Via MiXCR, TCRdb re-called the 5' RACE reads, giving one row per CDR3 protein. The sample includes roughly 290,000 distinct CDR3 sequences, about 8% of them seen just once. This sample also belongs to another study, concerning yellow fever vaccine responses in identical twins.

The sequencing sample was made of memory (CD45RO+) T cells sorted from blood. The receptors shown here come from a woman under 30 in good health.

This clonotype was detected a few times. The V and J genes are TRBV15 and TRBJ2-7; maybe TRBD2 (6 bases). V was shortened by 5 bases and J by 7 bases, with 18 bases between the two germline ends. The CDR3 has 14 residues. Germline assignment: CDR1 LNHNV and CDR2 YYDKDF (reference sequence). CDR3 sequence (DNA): TGTGCCACCAGCCCGGACCCGGGGGTGGGTGAGCAGTACTTC. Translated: CATSPDPGVGEQYF.

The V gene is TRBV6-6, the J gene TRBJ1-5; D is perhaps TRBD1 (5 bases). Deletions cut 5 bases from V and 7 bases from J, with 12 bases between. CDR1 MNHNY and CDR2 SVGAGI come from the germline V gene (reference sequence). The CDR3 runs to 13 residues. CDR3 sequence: CASSALGGQPQHF. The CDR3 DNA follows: TGTGCCAGCAGTGCCCTTGGGGGGCAGCCCCAGCATTTT.

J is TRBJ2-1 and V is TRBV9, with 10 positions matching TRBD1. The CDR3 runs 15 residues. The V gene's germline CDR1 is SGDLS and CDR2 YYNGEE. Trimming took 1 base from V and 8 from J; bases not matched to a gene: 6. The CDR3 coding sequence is TGTGCCAGCAGCGTATTGGGGACAGGGGTCGATGAGCAGTTCTTC. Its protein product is CASSVLGTGVDEQFF.

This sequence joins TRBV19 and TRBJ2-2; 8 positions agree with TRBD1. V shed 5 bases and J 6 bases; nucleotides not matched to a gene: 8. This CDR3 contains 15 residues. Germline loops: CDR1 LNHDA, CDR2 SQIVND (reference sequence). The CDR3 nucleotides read TGTGCCAGTAGTCCGACAGGGGTTGGCTCCGGGGAGCTGTTTTTT. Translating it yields CASSPTGVGSGELFF.

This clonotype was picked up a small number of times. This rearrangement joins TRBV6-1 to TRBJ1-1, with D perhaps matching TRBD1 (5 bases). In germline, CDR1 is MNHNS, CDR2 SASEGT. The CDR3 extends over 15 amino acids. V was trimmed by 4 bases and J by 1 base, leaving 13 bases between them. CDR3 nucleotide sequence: TGTGCCAGCAGTGCCGCGGCAGGGTGGAACACTGAAGCTTTCTTT. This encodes CASSAAAGWNTEAFF.

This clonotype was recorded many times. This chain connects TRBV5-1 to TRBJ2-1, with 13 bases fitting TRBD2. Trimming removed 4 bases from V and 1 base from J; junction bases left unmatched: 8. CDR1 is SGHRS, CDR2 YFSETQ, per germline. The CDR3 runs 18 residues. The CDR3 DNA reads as TGCGCCAGCAGCCACGGACTAGCGGGGGCCCTATCCTACAATGAGCAGTTCTTC. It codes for CASSHGLAGALSYNEQFF.

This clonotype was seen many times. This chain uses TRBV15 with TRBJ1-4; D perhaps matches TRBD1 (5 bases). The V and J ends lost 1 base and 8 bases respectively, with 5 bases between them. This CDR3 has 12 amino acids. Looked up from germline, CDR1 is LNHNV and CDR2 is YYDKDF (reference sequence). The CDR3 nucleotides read TGTGCCACCAGCAGAGGGGGGGAAAAACTGTTTTTT. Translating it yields CATSRGGEKLFF.

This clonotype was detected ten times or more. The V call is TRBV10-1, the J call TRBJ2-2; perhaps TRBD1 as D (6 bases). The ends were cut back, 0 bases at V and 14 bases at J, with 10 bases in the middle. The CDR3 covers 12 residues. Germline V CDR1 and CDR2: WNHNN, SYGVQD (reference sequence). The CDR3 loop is CASSESPQGLFF. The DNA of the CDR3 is TGCGCCAGCAGTGAGTCCCCACAGGGACTGTTTTTT.

The CDR3 DNA reads TGCAGTGCTACCCAGGGAGTTGGCACTGAAGCTTTCTTT. It is translated as CSATQGVGTEAFF. The chain is built from TRBV20-1 and TRBJ1-1, with D perhaps TRBD1 (5 bases). CDR1 and CDR2 from the germline V gene are DFQATT and SNEGSKA (reference sequence). The CDR3 sequence is 13 residues long. V was trimmed by 4 bases and J by 4 bases, leaving 13 bases between them.

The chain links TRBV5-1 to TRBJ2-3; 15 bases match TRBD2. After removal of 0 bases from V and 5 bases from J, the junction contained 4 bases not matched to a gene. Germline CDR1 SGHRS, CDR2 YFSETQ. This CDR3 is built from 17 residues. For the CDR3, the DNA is TGCGCCAGCAGCTTGGGGACTAGCGGGAGGGCCAAAGATACGCAGTATTTT. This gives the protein CASSLGTSGRAKDTQYF.

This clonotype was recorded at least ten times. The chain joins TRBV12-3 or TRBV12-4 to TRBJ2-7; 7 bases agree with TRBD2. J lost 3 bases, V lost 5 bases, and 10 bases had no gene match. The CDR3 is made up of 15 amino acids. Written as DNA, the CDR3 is TGTGCCAGCAGTCCCGGCGCGGGGGACTTCTACGAGCAGTACTTC. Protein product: CASSPGAGDFYEQYF.

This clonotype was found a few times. This CDR3 reads CATRTGEGSPLHF. CDR3 nucleotides: TGTGCCACCCGGACAGGGGAGGGTTCACCCCTCCACTTT. V usage is TRBV6-1 and J usage is TRBJ1-6; 9 bases align to TRBD1. Germline assignment: CDR1 MNHNS and CDR2 SASEGT. Trimming removed 10 bases from V and 9 bases from J; junction bases left unmatched: 7. CDR3 length equals 13 residues.

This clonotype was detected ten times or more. DNA of the CDR3: TGTGCCAGCAGTTACATACTAGCGGGGGACAATGAGCAGTTCTTC. This encodes CASSYILAGDNEQFF. The V gene is TRBV6-5, the J gene TRBJ2-1, with 11 bases lining up with TRBD2. CDR1 is MNHEY and CDR2 is SVGAGI in the germline V gene. The CDR3 runs 15 residues. V lost 2 bases and J lost 5; bases outside the gene matches: 2.

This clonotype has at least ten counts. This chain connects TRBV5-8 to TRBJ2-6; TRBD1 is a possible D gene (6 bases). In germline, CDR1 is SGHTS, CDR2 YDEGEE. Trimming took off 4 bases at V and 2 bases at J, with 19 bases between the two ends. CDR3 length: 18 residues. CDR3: CASSENRAGRTGANVLTF. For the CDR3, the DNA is TGTGCCAGCAGCGAAAACAGGGCGGGTAGGACTGGGGCCAACGTCCTGACTTTC.

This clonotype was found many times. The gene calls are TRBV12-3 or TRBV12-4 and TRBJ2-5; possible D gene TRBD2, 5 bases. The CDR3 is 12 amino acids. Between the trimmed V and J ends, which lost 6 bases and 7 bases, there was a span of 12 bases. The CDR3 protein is CASSSGGLTQYF. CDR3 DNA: TGTGCCAGCAGCTCCGGAGGTTTGACCCAGTACTTC.